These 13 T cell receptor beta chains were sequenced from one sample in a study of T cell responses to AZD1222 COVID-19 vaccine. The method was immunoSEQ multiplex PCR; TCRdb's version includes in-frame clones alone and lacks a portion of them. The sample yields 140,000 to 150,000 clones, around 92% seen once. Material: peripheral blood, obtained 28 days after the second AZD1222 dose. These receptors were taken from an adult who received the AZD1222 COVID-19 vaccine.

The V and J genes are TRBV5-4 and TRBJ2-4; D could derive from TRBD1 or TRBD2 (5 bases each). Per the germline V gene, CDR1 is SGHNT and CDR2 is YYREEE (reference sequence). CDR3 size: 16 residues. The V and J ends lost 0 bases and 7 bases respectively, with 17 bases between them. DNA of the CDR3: TGTGCCAGCAGCTTGGTTTCTAGCAGAGGGGAGAACATTCAGTACTTC. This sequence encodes CASSLVSSRGENIQYF.

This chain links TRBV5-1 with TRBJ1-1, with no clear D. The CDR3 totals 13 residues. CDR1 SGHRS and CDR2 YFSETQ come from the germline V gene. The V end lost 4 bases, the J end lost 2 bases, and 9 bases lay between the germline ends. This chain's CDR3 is CASSVDTNTEAFF. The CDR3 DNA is TGCGCCAGCAGCGTTGACACTAACACTGAAGCTTTCTTT.

The CDR3 protein is CASSLTPPQGGREKLFF. The CDR3 bases are TGTGCCAGCAGCTTGACCCCCCCCCAGGGCGGAAGAGAAAAACTGTTTTTT. The chain combines TRBV11-2 with TRBJ1-4; maybe TRBD1 (5 bases). The CDR3 loop spans 17 amino acids. Germline CDR1 and CDR2: SGHAT and FQNNGV. Trimming took 3 bases from V and 8 from J, leaving 22 bases between them.

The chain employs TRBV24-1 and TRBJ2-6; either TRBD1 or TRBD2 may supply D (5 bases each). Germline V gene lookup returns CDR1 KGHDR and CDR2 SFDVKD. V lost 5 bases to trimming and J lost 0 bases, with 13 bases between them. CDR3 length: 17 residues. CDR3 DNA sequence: TGTGCCACCAGTGCCCCGGGACGCAACTCTGGGGCCAACGTCCTGACTTTC. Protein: CATSAPGRNSGANVLTF.

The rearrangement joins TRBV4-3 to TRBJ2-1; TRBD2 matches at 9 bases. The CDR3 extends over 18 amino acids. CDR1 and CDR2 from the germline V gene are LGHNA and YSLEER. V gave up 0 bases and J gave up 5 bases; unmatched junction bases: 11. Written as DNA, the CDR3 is TGCGCCAGCAGCCAAGATGGGCTGGGGGTAGCGGGGGACAATGAGCAGTTCTTC. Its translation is CASSQDGLGVAGDNEQFF.

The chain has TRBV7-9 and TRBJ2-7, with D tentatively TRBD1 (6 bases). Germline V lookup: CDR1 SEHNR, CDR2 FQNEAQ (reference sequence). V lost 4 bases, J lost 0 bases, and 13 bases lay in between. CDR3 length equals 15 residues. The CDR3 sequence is CASSSRGRISYEQYF. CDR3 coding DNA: TGTGCCAGCAGCTCCAGGGGTCGGATCTCCTACGAGCAGTACTTC.

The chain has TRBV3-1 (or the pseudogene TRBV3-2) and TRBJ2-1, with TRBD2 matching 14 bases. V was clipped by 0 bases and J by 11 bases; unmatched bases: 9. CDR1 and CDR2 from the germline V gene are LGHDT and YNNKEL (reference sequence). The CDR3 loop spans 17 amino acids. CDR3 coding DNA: TGTGCCAGCAGCCAAGATCCCGGGACTAGCGGGAGAGCACAGCAGTTCTTC. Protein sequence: CASSQDPGTSGRAQQFF.

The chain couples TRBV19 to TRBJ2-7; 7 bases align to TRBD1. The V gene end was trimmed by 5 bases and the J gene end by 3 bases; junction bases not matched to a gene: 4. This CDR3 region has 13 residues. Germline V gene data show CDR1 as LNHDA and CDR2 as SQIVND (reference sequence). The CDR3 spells CASSARQGYEQYF. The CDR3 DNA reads TGTGCCAGTAGTGCCCGACAGGGCTACGAGCAGTACTTC.

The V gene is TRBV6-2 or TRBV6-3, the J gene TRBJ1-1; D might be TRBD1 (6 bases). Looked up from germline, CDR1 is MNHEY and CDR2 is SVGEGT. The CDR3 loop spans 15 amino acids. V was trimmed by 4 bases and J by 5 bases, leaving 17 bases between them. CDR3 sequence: CASSSGGAGGTEAFF. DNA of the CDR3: TGTGCCAGCAGTTCGGGGGGCGCCGGGGGAACTGAAGCTTTCTTT.

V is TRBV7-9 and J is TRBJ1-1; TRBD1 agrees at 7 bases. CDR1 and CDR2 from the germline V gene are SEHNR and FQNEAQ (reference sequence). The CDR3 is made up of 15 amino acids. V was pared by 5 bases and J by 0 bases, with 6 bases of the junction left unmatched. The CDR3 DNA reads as TGTGCCAGCAGCGAAATAGGGGGCTTGAACACTGAAGCTTTCTTT. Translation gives CASSEIGGLNTEAFF.

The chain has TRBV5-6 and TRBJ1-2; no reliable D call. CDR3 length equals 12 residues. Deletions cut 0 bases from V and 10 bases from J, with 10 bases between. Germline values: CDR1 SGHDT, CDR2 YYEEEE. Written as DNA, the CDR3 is TGTGCCAGCAGCTTGGGTGGGGTCATCTACACCTTC. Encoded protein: CASSLGGVIYTF. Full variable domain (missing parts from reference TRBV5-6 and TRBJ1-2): DAGVTQSPTHLIKTRGQQVTLRCSPKSGHDTVSWYQQALGQGPQFIFQYYEEEERQRGNFPDRFSGHQFPNYSSELNVNALLLGDSALYLCASSLGGVIYTFGSGTRLTVV.

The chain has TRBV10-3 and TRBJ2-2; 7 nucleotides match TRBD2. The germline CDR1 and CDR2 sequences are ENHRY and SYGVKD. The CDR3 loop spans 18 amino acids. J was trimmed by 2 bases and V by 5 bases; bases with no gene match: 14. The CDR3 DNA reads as TGTGCCATCAGTCACCTAGGGAGGGCCGAGAGAAACACCGGGGAGCTGTTTTTT. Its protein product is CAISHLGRAERNTGELFF.

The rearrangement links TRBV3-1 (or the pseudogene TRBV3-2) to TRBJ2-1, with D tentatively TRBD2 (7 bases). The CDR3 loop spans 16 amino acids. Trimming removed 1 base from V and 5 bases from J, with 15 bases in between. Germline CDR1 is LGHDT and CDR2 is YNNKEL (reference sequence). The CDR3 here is CASSQVKGGGNNEQFF. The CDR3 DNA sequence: TGTGCCAGCAGCCAAGTCAAGGGGGGGGGCAACAATGAGCAGTTCTTC.